This TCR beta chain emerged from a study of CD8 T cells in Susac syndrome. RNA totalling about 0.45 to 1 ug underwent reverse transcription with random hexamers. TCRdb recomputed calls from the immunoSEQ multiplex PCR reads with MiXCR, one row per CDR3 protein. The sample holds about 190,000 distinct CDR3 sequences, around nine tenths seen once. Definite or probable Susac syndrome was diagnosed using recently defined diagnostic criteria. Both CD4+ and CD8+ T cells were negatively isolated, and TEMRA cells underwent FACS enrichment. CDR1 and CDR2 (germline): MGHRA, YSYEKL. This CDR3 has 15 amino acids. Between the trimmed V and J ends, which lost 0 bases and 0 bases, there was a span of 9 bases.

The specimen was CD4+ T cells from PBMCs. The V gene is TRBV4-1, the J gene TRBJ2-7, with D uncertain. The TCR was taken from a human donor with Susac syndrome. The CDR3 DNA sequence: TGCGCCAGCAGCCAAGATCCGAGCAGCTCCTACGAGCAGTACTTC. Translated: CASSQDPSSSYEQYF.